The 31 T cell receptor beta chains in this list originate from one sample, sequenced in a study of blood T cell repertoires in COVID-19. The assay was immunoSEQ multiplex PCR, and TCRdb's table has in-frame clones only and misses some. The sample contains around 280,000 clones, about 85% of which appear only once. The specimen sequenced was peripheral blood. These receptors were collected from a woman in her 50s who had recovered from COVID-19.

This rearrangement joins TRBV30 to TRBJ1-4; D might be TRBD1 (5 bases). Germline lookup yields CDR1 GTSNPN and CDR2 SVGIG (reference sequence). The V and J ends lost 5 bases and 0 bases respectively, with 13 bases between them. CDR3 length: 15 residues. CDR3 nucleotides: TGTGCCTGGGACACCCAGGGTGCAACTAATGAAAAACTGTTTTTT. As protein: CAWDTQGATNEKLFF.

The genes are TRBV7-6 and TRBJ1-2; D may be TRBD1 (6 bases). This CDR3 region has 14 residues. Germline V lookup: CDR1 SGHVS, CDR2 FNYEAQ. Between the trimmed V and J ends, which lost 5 bases and 0 bases, there was a span of 10 bases. In DNA, the CDR3 is TGTGCCAGCAGCGCACAGGGATCTAACTATGGCTACACCTTC. Translating gives CASSAQGSNYGYTF. Full variable domain (outside the CDR3, taken from reference TRBV7-6 and TRBJ1-2): GAGVSQSPRYKVTKRGQDVALRCDPISGHVSLYWYRQALGQGPEFLTYFNYEAQQDKSGLPNDRFSAERPEGSISTLTIQRTEQRDSAMYRCASSAQGSNYGYTFGSGTRLTVV.

The CDR3 DNA reads as TGTGCCATCATGGGACAGGGGTTCGCCGGGGAGCTGTTTTTT. This sequence encodes CAIMGQGFAGELFF. The chain recombines TRBV10-3 with TRBJ2-2, with 10 bases that match TRBD1. Germline CDR1 reads ENHRY; CDR2 reads SYGVKD. The length of the CDR3 is 14 residues. Trimming at V came to 7 bases and at J to 6 bases, leaving 5 bases not matched to a gene.

Only a few counts were recorded for this clone. The rearrangement joins TRBV30 to TRBJ2-2; 7 bases line up with TRBD1. The V gene's germline CDR1 is GTSNPN and CDR2 SVGIG (reference sequence). V shed 2 bases, J shed 5 bases, and the junction held 8 bases outside the gene matches. This CDR3 comprises 15 residues. The CDR3 DNA follows: TGTGCCTGGAGTCACAGGGGATTGGAGACCGGGGAGCTGTTTTTT. Residues: CAWSHRGLETGELFF. The whole variable domain, remainder taken from reference TRBV30 and TRBJ2-2, is SQTIHQWPATLVQPVGSPLSLECTVEGTSNPNLYWYRQAAGRGLQLLFYSVGIGQISSEVPQNLSASRPQDRQFILSSKKLLLSDSGFYLCAWSHRGLETGELFFGEGSRLTVL.

The V call is TRBV7-8, the J call TRBJ2-7, with 14 bases fitting TRBD2. Germline V lookup: CDR1 SGHVS, CDR2 FQNEAQ. After removal of 5 bases from V and 0 bases from J, the junction contained 6 bases not matched to a gene. The CDR3 contains 17 residues. CDR3 DNA: TGTGCCAGCAGCCTGGGACTAGCGGGGGCGATCTCCTACGAGCAGTACTTC. It yields the protein CASSLGLAGAISYEQYF. Complete variable domain (other parts from reference TRBV7-8 and TRBJ2-7): GAGVSQSPRYKVAKRGQDVALRCDPISGHVSLFWYQQALGQGPEFLTYFQNEAQLDKSGLPSDRFFAERPEGSVSTLKIQRTQQEDSAVYLCASSLGLAGAISYEQYFGPGTRLTVT.

The chain couples TRBV12-3 or TRBV12-4 to TRBJ2-7, with 7 bases matching TRBD1. The V gene end was trimmed by 5 bases and the J gene end by 5 bases; junction bases not matched to a gene: 3. The CDR3 contains 12 residues. CDR3 nucleotide sequence: TGTGCCAGCAGTCGGGACAGAAACGAGCAGTACTTC. Protein sequence: CASSRDRNEQYF.

This chain uses TRBV6-2 or TRBV6-3 with TRBJ1-1, with D unclear. CDR1 and CDR2 (germline): MNHEY, SVGEGT. V gave up 3 bases and J gave up 1 base, with 15 bases separating them. CDR3 length: 16 amino acids. This CDR3 is CASSYLSSRGNTEAFF. The CDR3 bases are TGTGCCAGCAGTTATCTATCCTCGCGGGGGAACACTGAAGCTTTCTTT.

The chain uses TRBV5-5 and TRBJ2-7; 11 bases align to TRBD2. V lost 6 bases and J lost 3; bases outside the gene matches: 11. Germline V gene sequence: CDR1 SGHKS, CDR2 YYEKEE (reference sequence). This CDR3 has 16 residues. CDR3: CASTPRASGGFYEQYF. CDR3 nucleotides: TGTGCCAGCACCCCACGGGCTAGCGGGGGGTTCTACGAGCAGTACTTC.

This clone turned up a few times. The chain joins TRBV6-5 to TRBJ2-5; tentatively, D is TRBD2 (6 bases). Trimming left V 2 bases short and J 4 bases short, with 17 bases between. The length of the CDR3 is 16 residues. Germline V gives CDR1 MNHEY, CDR2 SVGAGI. The CDR3 nucleotides read TGTGCCAGCAGTTACGGAGGGGTAGTAACGGCAGAGACCCAGTACTTC. It translates to CASSYGGVVTAETQYF.

V and J are TRBV28 and TRBJ1-2, with 8 bases that match TRBD1. Germline lookup yields CDR1 MDHEN and CDR2 SYDVKM. This CDR3 has 15 amino acids. V lost 2 bases to trimming and J lost 8 bases; unmatched junction nucleotides: 10. The CDR3 nucleotides are TGTGCCAGCAGTTTACCCTACGGACAGGGAAAAGGCTACACCTTC. The encoded protein is CASSLPYGQGKGYTF.

In its sample, this clone was seen a few times. The CDR3 region is CASSQDLTGTSGRISYEQYF. The CDR3, as DNA: TGCGCCAGCAGCCAAGACCTAACCGGGACTAGCGGGAGGATCTCCTACGAGCAGTACTTC. This chain connects TRBV4-3 to TRBJ2-7, with 15 bases lining up with TRBD2. With V trimmed by 0 bases and J by 0 bases, 9 bases remained unmatched. Germline values: CDR1 LGHNA, CDR2 YSLEER. The CDR3 spans 20 residues.

The chain joins TRBV28 to TRBJ2-1, with unresolved D. The CDR3 is 11 amino acids. In germline, CDR1 is MDHEN, CDR2 SYDVKM. The V and J ends lost 6 bases and 4 bases respectively, with 4 bases between them. CDR3 DNA: TGTGCCAGCAGGACTTACAATGAGCAGTTCTTC. It specifies CASRTYNEQFF. The variable domain in full, completed from reference TRBV28 and TRBJ2-1, reads DVKVTQSSRYLVKRTGEKVFLECVQDMDHENMFWYRQDPGLGLRLIYFSYDVKMKEKGDIPEGYSVSREKKERFSLILESASTNQTSMYLCASRTYNEQFFGPGTRLTVL.

In DNA, the CDR3 is TGTGCCAGCAGCTTGGCAGGGGCGAGCTCCTACGAGCAGTACTTC. This gives the protein CASSLAGASSYEQYF. The chain couples TRBV5-6 to TRBJ2-7; possibly TRBD1 for D (6 bases). V was trimmed by 0 bases and J by 0 bases, leaving 10 bases between them. This CDR3 comprises 15 residues. Germline V gene data show CDR1 as SGHDT and CDR2 as YYEEEE.

This chain connects TRBV5-1 to TRBJ2-5; 8 nucleotides align to TRBD2. Trimming at V came to 5 bases and at J to 2 bases, leaving 14 bases not matched to a gene. Germline V gene sequence: CDR1 SGHRS, CDR2 YFSETQ. CDR3 length: 17 residues. The CDR3 spells CASRRGFSGNLQETQYF. The DNA of the CDR3 is TGCGCCAGCAGGAGGGGATTTAGCGGGAACCTTCAAGAGACCCAGTACTTC.

The chain combines TRBV27 with TRBJ2-7, with 11 bases identical to TRBD2. The CDR3 is made up of 14 amino acids. Germline V gene data show CDR1 as MNHEY and CDR2 as SMNVEV (reference sequence). Trimming took 3 bases from V and 3 from J; bases not matched to a gene: 1. Written as DNA, the CDR3 is TGTGCCAGCAGTTTCGGGACTAGCGGCTACGAGCAGTACTTC. It yields the protein CASSFGTSGYEQYF.

CDR3 residues: CASSLGAPNTEAFF. Here the CDR3 DNA reads TGTGCCAGCAGCTTAGGGGCGCCGAACACTGAAGCTTTCTTT. The chain combines TRBV7-3 with TRBJ1-1, with D tentatively TRBD1 (5 bases). V was cut by 2 bases and J by 1 base, with 8 bases left in between. The CDR3 contains 14 residues. Germline CDR1 and CDR2: SGHTA and FQGTGA.

This clone has more than one count but fewer than ten. The chain couples TRBV11-2 to TRBJ2-7, with D tentatively TRBD2 (5 bases). The CDR3 consists of 14 residues. Germline V CDR1 and CDR2: SGHAT, FQNNGV. The ends were cut back, 1 base at V and 3 bases at J, with 10 bases in the middle. CDR3 amino acids: CASSLGQAGYEQYF. The CDR3 bases are TGTGCCAGCAGCTTAGGGCAGGCGGGCTACGAGCAGTACTTC.

The chain uses TRBV10-3 and TRBJ2-2, with 10 bases fitting TRBD2. This CDR3 is built from 16 residues. After removal of 6 bases from V and 0 bases from J, the junction contained 4 bases not matched to a gene. CDR1 and CDR2 from the germline V gene are ENHRY and SYGVKD. CDR3 bases: TGTGCCATCAGGCGGACTAGCGGTACGAACACCGGGGAGCTGTTTTTT. Its protein is CAIRRTSGTNTGELFF.

This clone was seen just once. The rearrangement uses TRBV18 and TRBJ2-1, with 7 bases matching TRBD2. The germline CDR1 and CDR2 sequences are KGHSH and LQKENI. The CDR3 is 17 amino acids. The junction had 11 bases not matched to a gene; V was cut back by 2 bases and J by 4 bases. CDR3 sequence (DNA): TGTGCCAGCTCACCATCTCTTTCGTGGGGGGGGTACAATGAGCAGTTCTTC. Translated: CASSPSLSWGGYNEQFF.

The sample holds a few counts of this clone. This chain joins TRBV5-4 and TRBJ2-7, with 9 bases identical to TRBD1. The CDR3 spans 17 residues. With 3 bases clipped from V and 2 bases from J, the junction kept 12 bases outside the gene matches. Looked up from germline, CDR1 is SGHNT and CDR2 is YYREEE (reference sequence). The CDR3 region is CASSSPSPGQGPYEQYF. In DNA, the CDR3 is TGTGCCAGCAGCTCTCCGAGTCCGGGACAGGGCCCCTACGAGCAGTACTTC.

This chain uses TRBV5-1 with TRBJ2-7; TRBD2 matches at 10 bases. Losses at the gene ends were 7 bases for V and 6 bases for J; bases not matched to a gene: 13. There are 15 residues in the CDR3. CDR1 and CDR2 (germline): SGHRS, YFSETQ. The CDR3: CASRQLASGGSEQYF. The CDR3 DNA reads TGCGCCAGCCGTCAATTGGCTAGCGGGGGATCCGAGCAGTACTTC.

This rearrangement joins TRBV2 to TRBJ2-7; TRBD1 matches 9 bases. Germline V gene lookup returns CDR1 SNHLY and CDR2 FYNNEI. The CDR3 totals 15 residues. The J segment lost 7 bases and the V segment lost 6 bases, leaving 13 bases of the junction unmatched. DNA for the CDR3: TGTGCCAGCAGCGCCCCGGGACAGGGACCGTGGGAGCAGTACTTC. Encoded protein: CASSAPGQGPWEQYF.

The chain carries TRBV6-5 and TRBJ2-2, with D maybe TRBD1 (7 bases). In germline, CDR1 is MNHEY, CDR2 SVGAGI. The CDR3 extends over 14 amino acids. The ends were cut back, 11 bases at V and 4 bases at J, with 17 bases in the middle. In DNA, the CDR3 is TGTGCCCTTAGCGGACAGGCGGCCACCGGGGAGCTGTTTTTT. Its translation is CALSGQAATGELFF.

CDR3: CASSVSPGVTEAFF. The CDR3 nucleotides read TGCGCCAGCAGCGTATCCCCAGGGGTCACTGAAGCTTTCTTT. The chain is built from TRBV5-1 and TRBJ1-1; tentatively, D is TRBD1 (6 bases). The CDR3 sequence is 14 residues long. Trimming removed 4 bases at V and 4 bases at J, with 14 bases between. Germline lookup yields CDR1 SGHRS and CDR2 YFSETQ.

The J gene is TRBJ2-7, the V gene TRBV6-5, with D hard to call. Looked up from germline, CDR1 is MNHEY and CDR2 is SVGAGI. With 6 bases removed from V and 2 bases from J, the gap between germline ends came to 8 bases. This CDR3 comprises 12 residues. DNA for the CDR3: TGTGCCAGCAGGACCGACACCTACGAGCAGTACTTC. It yields the protein CASRTDTYEQYF.

V and J are TRBV19 and TRBJ2-1; 14 positions match TRBD2. The CDR3 contains 16 residues. V shed 6 bases, J shed 3 bases, and the junction held 4 bases outside the gene matches. CDR1 and CDR2 (germline): LNHDA, SQIVND (reference sequence). CDR3 in amino acids: CASSGTSGGHYNEQFF. The CDR3 DNA reads TGTGCCAGTAGCGGGACTAGCGGGGGCCACTACAATGAGCAGTTCTTC.

The V call is TRBV5-1, the J call TRBJ2-5; 8 nucleotides agree with TRBD1. Germline lookup yields CDR1 SGHRS and CDR2 YFSETQ. CDR3 length equals 15 residues. Unmatched junction bases numbered 6, after V lost 1 base and J lost 4 bases. CDR3 DNA: TGCGCCAGCAGCTTGTGGCAGGGGGCACGAGAGACCCAGTACTTC. Translated: CASSLWQGARETQYF.

The chain is built from TRBV6-2 or TRBV6-3 and TRBJ1-2; TRBD1 aligns across 8 bases. The V and J ends lost 5 bases and 3 bases, in that order; junction bases with no gene match: 11. The CDR3 runs 16 residues. Germline-derived CDR1 and CDR2 are MNHEY and SVGEGT. The CDR3 is CASSDSDRGTHYGYTF. The CDR3 DNA is TGTGCCAGCAGTGATTCCGACAGGGGAACCCACTATGGCTACACCTTC.

The chain has TRBV7-3 and TRBJ1-1; 7 bases are a match to TRBD1. Trimming took 6 bases from V and 0 from J; bases not matched to a gene: 10. CDR3 length equals 16 residues. CDR1 is SGHTA, CDR2 FQGTGA, per germline. CDR3 loop: CASSDRARGVNTEAFF. CDR3 bases: TGTGCCAGCAGTGACAGGGCCCGGGGCGTGAACACTGAAGCTTTCTTT.

With respect to this clone: Other DNA sequences in the same sample also yield this CDR3. The chain carries TRBV9 and TRBJ2-3; maybe TRBD2 (5 bases). V lost 2 bases, J lost 0 bases, and 10 bases lay in between. Germline values: CDR1 SGDLS, CDR2 YYNGEE. The length of the CDR3 is 15 residues. CDR3 bases: TGTGCCAGCAGCGTCAGCGGTTCTAGCACAGATACGCAGTATTTT. This encodes CASSVSGSSTDTQYF. Based on the CDR3 plus reference TRBV9 and TRBJ2-3, the full variable domain is DSGVTQTPKHLITATGQRVTLRCSPRSGDLSVYWYQQSLDQGLQFLIQYYNGEERAKGNILERFSAQQFPDLHSELNLSSLELGDSALYFCASSVSGSSTDTQYFGPGTRLTVL.

This chain connects TRBV24-1 to TRBJ2-1, with TRBD1 as a possible D gene (5 bases). CDR1 and CDR2 from the germline V gene are KGHDR and SFDVKD. V lost 4 bases and J lost 9, with 15 bases in between. This CDR3 spans 14 amino acids. The CDR3 DNA is TGTGCCACCAGTGACCTTGTGTGGGGCGGTGAGCAGTTCTTC. This encodes CATSDLVWGGEQFF.